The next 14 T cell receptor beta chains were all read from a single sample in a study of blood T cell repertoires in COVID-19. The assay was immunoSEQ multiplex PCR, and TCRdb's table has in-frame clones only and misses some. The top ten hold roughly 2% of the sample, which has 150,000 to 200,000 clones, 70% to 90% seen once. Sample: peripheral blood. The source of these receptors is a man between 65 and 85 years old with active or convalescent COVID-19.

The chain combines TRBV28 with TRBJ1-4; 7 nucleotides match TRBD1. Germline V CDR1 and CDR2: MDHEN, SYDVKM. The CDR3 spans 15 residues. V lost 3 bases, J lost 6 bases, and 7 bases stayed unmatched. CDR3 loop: CASSFPGTAYEKLFF. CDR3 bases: TGTGCCAGCAGTTTTCCCGGGACAGCCTATGAAAAACTGTTTTTT.

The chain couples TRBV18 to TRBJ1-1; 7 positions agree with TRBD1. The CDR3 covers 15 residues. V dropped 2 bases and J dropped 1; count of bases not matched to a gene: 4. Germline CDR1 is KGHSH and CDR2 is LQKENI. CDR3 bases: TGTGCCAGCTCACCAGAGACAGGGAAGAACACTGAAGCTTTCTTT. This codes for CASSPETGKNTEAFF.

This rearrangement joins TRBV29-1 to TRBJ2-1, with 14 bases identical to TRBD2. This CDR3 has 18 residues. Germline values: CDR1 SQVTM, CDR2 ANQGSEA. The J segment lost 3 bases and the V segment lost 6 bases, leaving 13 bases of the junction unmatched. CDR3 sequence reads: CSVDKTSGGVFSYNEQFF. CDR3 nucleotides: TGCAGCGTCGACAAGACTAGCGGGGGGGTATTTAGCTACAATGAGCAGTTCTTC.

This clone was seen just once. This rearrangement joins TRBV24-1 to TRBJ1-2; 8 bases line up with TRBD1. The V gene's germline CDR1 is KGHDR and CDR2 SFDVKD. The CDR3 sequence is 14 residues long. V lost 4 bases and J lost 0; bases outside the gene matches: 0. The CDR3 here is CATSETGANYGYTF. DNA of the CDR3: TGTGCCACCAGTGAGACAGGGGCTAACTATGGCTACACCTTC.

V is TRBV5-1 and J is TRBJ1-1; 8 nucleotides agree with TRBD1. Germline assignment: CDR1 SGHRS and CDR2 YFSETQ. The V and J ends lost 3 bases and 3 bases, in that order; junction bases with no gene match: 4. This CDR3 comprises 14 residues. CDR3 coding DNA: TGCGCCAGCAGCTCCAGGGGGCAGTACACTGAAGCTTTCTTT. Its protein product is CASSSRGQYTEAFF.

For the CDR3, the DNA is TGTGCCAGCAGTTATTCGAGCACAGATACGCAGTATTTT. This translates into CASSYSSTDTQYF. V gene TRBV6-5 combines with J gene TRBJ2-3, with D unclear. The CDR3 is 13 amino acids. Germline values: CDR1 MNHEY, CDR2 SVGAGI. Deletions cut 3 bases from V and 0 bases from J, with 4 bases between.

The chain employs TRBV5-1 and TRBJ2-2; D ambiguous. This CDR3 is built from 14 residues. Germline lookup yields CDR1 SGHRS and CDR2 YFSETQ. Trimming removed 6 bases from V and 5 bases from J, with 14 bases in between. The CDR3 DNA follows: TGCGCCAGCACCACCGCGAGGCCGACCGGGGAGCTGTTTTTT. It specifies CASTTARPTGELFF.

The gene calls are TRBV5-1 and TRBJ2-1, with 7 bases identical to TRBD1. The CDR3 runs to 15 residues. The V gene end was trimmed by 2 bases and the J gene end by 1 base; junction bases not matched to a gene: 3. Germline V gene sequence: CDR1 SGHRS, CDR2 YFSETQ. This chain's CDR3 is CASSFGTASYNEQFF. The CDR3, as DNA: TGCGCCAGCAGCTTCGGGACAGCATCCTACAATGAGCAGTTCTTC.

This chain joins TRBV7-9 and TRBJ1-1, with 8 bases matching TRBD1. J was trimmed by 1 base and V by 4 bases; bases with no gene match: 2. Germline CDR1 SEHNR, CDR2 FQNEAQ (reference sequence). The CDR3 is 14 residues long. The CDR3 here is CASSSGQGNTEAFF. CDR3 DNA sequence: TGTGCCAGCAGCTCCGGACAGGGGAACACTGAAGCTTTCTTT. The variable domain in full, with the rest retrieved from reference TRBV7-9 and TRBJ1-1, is DTGVSQNPRHKITKRGQNVTFRCDPISEHNRLYWYRQTLGQGPEFLTYFQNEAQLEKSRLLSDRFSAERPKGSFSTLEIQRTEQGDSAMYLCASSSGQGNTEAFFGQGTRLTVV.

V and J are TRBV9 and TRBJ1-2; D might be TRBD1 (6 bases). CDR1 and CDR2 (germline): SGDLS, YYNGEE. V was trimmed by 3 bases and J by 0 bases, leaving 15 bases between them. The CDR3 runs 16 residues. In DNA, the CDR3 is TGTGCCAGCAGCGCGACCCGGGACATACCTAACTATGGCTACACCTTC. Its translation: CASSATRDIPNYGYTF.

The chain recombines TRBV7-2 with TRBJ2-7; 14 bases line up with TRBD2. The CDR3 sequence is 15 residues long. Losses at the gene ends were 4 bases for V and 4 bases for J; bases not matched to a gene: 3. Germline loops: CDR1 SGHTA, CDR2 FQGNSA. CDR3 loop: CASSYGTSGSYEQYF. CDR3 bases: TGTGCCAGCAGCTACGGGACTAGCGGGAGTTACGAGCAGTACTTC. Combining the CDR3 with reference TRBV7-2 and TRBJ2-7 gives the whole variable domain GAGVSQSPSNKVTEKGKDVELRCDPISGHTALYWYRQSLGQGLEFLIYFQGNSAPDKSGLPSDRFSAERTGGSVSTLTIQRTQQEDSAVYLCASSYGTSGSYEQYFGPGTRLTVT.

In DNA, the CDR3 is TGTGCCAGCAGTCTAGCGGGAGAACGCTACGAGCAGTACTTC. It encodes CASSLAGERYEQYF. The chain uses TRBV28 and TRBJ2-7; 10 bases match TRBD2. The CDR3 loop spans 14 amino acids. Germline V gene sequence: CDR1 MDHEN, CDR2 SYDVKM. V shed 5 bases and J 3 bases; nucleotides not matched to a gene: 4.

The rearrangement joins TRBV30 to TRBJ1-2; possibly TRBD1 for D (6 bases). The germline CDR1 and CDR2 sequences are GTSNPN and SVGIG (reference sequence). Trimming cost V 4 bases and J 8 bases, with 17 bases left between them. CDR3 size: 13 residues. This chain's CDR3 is CAWKAGAPGGYTF. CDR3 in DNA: TGTGCCTGGAAAGCAGGGGCGCCGGGCGGCTACACCTTC.

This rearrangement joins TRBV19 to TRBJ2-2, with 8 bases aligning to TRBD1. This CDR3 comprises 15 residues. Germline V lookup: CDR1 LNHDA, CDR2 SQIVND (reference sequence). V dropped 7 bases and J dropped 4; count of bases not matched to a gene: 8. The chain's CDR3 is CASTKDRGATGELFF. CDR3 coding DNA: TGTGCCAGTACCAAAGACAGGGGTGCCACCGGGGAGCTGTTTTTT.